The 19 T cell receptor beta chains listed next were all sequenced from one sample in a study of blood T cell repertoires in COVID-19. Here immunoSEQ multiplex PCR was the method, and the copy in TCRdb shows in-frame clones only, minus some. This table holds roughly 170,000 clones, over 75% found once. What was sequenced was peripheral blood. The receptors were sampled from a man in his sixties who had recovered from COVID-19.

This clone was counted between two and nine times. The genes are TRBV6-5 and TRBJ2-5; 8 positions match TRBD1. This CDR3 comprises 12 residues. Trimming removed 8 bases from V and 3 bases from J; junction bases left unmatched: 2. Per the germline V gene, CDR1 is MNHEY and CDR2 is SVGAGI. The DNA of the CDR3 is TGTGCCAGCGGACAGGGCGAAGAGACCCAGTACTTC. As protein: CASGQGEETQYF.

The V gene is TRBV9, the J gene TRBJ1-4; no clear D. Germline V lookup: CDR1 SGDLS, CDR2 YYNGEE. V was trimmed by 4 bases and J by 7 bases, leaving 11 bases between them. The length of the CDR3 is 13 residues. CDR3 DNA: TGTGCCAGCAGCATACGACCGGGTGAAAAACTGTTTTTT. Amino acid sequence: CASSIRPGEKLFF. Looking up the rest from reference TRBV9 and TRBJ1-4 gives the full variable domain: DSGVTQTPKHLITATGQRVTLRCSPRSGDLSVYWYQQSLDQGLQFLIQYYNGEERAKGNILERFSAQQFPDLHSELNLSSLELGDSALYFCASSIRPGEKLFFGSGTQLSVL.

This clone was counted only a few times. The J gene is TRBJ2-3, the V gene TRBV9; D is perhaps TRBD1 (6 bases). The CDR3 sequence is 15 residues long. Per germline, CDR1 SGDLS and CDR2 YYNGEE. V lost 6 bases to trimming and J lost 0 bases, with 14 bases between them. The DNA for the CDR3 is TGTGCCAGCACAGAAAGGGGGTCTAGCACAGATACGCAGTATTTT. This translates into CASTERGSSTDTQYF.

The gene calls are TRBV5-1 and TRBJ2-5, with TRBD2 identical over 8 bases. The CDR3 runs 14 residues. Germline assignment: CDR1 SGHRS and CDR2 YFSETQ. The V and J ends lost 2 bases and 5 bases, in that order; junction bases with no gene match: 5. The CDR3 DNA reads TGCGCCAGCAGCTTAACTAGCGGTATGGAGACCCAGTACTTC. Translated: CASSLTSGMETQYF.

For the CDR3, the DNA is TGCGCCAGCAGACCACAACAGGGGTTGGGCACTGAAGCTTTCTTT. Translated: CASRPQQGLGTEAFF. The chain joins TRBV5-1 to TRBJ1-1; 7 positions agree with TRBD1. V lost 5 bases to trimming and J lost 4 bases; unmatched junction nucleotides: 11. Germline lookup yields CDR1 SGHRS and CDR2 YFSETQ. This CDR3 has 15 residues.

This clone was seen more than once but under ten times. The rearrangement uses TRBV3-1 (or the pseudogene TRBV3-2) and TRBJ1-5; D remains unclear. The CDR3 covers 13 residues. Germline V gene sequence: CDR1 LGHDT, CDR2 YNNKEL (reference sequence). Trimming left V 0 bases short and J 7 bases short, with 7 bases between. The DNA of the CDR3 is TGTGCCAGCAGCCAAGATCGAGAACAGCCCCAGCATTTT. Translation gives CASSQDREQPQHF.

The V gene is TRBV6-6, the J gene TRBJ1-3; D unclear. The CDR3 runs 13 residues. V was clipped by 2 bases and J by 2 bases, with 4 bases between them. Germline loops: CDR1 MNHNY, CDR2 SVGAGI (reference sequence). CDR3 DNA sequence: TGTGCCAGCAGTTACCCCACTGGAAACACCATATATTTT. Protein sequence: CASSYPTGNTIYF.

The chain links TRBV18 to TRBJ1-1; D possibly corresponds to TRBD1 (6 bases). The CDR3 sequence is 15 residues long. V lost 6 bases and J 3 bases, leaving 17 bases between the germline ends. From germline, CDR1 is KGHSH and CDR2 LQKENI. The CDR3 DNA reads TGTGCCAGCTCCCTCTCCGACGGACAGTACACTGAAGCTTTCTTT. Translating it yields CASSLSDGQYTEAFF.

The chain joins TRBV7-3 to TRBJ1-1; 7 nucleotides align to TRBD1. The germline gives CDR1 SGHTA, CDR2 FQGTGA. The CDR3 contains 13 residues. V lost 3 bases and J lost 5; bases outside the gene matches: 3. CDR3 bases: TGTGCCAGCAGCTTGTCAGGGGGGACTGAAGCTTTCTTT. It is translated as CASSLSGGTEAFF.

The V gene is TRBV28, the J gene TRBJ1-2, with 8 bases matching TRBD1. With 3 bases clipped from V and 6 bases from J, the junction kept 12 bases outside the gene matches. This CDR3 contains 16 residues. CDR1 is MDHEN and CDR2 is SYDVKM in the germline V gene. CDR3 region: CASSLPETGVNHGYTF. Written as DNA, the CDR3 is TGTGCCAGCAGTTTGCCCGAGACAGGGGTTAATCATGGCTACACCTTC.

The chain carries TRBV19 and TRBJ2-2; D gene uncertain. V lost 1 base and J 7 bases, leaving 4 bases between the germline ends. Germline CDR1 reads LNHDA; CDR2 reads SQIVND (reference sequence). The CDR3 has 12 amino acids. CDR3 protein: CASSIAGGELFF. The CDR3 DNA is TGTGCCAGTAGTATAGCGGGCGGGGAGCTGTTTTTT.

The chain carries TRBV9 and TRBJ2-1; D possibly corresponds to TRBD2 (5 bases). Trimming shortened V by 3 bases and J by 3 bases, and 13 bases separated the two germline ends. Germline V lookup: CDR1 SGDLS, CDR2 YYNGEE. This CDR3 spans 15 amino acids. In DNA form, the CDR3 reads TGTGCCAGCAGCGCCCCCCCCGGGGTCTACAATGAGCAGTTCTTC. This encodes CASSAPPGVYNEQFF. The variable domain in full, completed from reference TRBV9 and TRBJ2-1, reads DSGVTQTPKHLITATGQRVTLRCSPRSGDLSVYWYQQSLDQGLQFLIQYYNGEERAKGNILERFSAQQFPDLHSELNLSSLELGDSALYFCASSAPPGVYNEQFFGPGTRLTVL.

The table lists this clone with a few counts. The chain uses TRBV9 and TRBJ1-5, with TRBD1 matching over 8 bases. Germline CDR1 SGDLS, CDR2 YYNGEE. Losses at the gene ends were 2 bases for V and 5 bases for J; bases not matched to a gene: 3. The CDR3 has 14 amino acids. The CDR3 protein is CASSVTGAYQPQHF. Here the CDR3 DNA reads TGTGCCAGCAGCGTGACAGGGGCCTATCAGCCCCAGCATTTT.

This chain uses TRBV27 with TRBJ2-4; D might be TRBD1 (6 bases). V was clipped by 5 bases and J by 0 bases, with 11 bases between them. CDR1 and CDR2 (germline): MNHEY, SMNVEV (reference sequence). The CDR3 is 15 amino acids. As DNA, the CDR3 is TGTGCCAGCAGTCCTAAAGGGGGAGCCAAAAACATTCAGTACTTC. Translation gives CASSPKGGAKNIQYF.

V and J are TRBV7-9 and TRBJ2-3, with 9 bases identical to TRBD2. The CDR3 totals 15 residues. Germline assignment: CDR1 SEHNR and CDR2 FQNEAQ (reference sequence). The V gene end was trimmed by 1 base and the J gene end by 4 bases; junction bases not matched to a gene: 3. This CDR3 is CASSLVAGASDTQYF. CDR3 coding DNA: TGTGCCAGCAGCTTAGTAGCGGGGGCCTCAGATACGCAGTATTTT.

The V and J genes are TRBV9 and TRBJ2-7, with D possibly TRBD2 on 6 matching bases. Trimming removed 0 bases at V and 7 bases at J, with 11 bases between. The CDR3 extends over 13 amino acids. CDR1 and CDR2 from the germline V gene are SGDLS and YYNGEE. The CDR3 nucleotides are TGTGCCAGCAGCGTAGGGACGGCGGGAGAGCAGTACTTC. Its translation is CASSVGTAGEQYF.

The CDR3 protein is CASSLSRGIYEQYF. CDR3 sequence (DNA): TGTGCCAGCAGTTTATCTCGCGGGATCTACGAGCAGTACTTC. V usage is TRBV27 and J usage is TRBJ2-7; a possible D gene is TRBD2 (6 bases). Germline V CDR1 and CDR2: MNHEY, SMNVEV (reference sequence). CDR3 size: 14 residues. V lost 0 bases to trimming and J lost 3 bases, with 9 bases between them.

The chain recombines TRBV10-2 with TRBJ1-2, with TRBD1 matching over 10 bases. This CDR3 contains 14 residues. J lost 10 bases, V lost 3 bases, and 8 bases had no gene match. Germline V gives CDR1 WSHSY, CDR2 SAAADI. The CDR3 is CASSEGGTGELYTF. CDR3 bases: TGCGCCAGCAGTGAAGGGGGGACAGGGGAACTCTACACCTTC.

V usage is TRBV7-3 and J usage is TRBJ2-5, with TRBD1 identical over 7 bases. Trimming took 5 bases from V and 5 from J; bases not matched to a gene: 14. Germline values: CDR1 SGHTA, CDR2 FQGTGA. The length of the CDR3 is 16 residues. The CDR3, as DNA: TGTGCCAGCAGCCCACAATCCGTACAGGGGCTGGAGACCCAGTACTTC. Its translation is CASSPQSVQGLETQYF.